Shown below are 27 T cell receptor beta chains from a single sample sequenced in a study of CD8 T cells in Susac syndrome. Reverse transcription of 0.5 to 1 ug RNA was performed with random hexamers. TCRdb reprocessed the immunoSEQ multiplex PCR reads via MiXCR and lists one record per CDR3 protein. Of about 110,000 distinct CDR3 sequences listed, 90% to 96% are singletons. Input material: CD4+ T cells from PBMCs. Source of these receptors: a human donor in good health.

This chain links TRBV10-3 with TRBJ2-5; possibly TRBD1 for D (7 bases). Germline V CDR1 and CDR2: ENHRY, SYGVKD. The V and J ends lost 2 bases and 2 bases respectively, with 15 bases between them. This CDR3 has 16 amino acids. The CDR3 here is CAISEPRGTAQETQYF. Written as DNA, the CDR3 is TGTGCCATCAGTGAGCCCCGCGGGACAGCACAAGAGACCCAGTACTTC.

This clonotype showed up just once. The DNA of the CDR3 is TGCAGTGCTATTTCCGGGACAGGGAATTCCTACGAGCAGTACTTC. Amino acids: CSAISGTGNSYEQYF. The chain carries TRBV20-1 and TRBJ2-7; 9 bases match TRBD1. The V gene's germline CDR1 is DFQATT and CDR2 SNEGSKA (reference sequence). The CDR3 sequence is 15 residues long. The V and J ends lost 4 bases and 1 base, in that order; junction bases with no gene match: 8.

The gene calls are TRBV3-1 and TRBJ2-7, with D possibly being TRBD1 (6 bases). V lost 3 bases and J lost 3, with 9 bases in between. CDR1 LGHDT and CDR2 YNNKEL come from the germline V gene (reference sequence). The CDR3 is 13 residues long. CDR3 nucleotides: TGTGCCAGCAGCCACTTGGACAGCTACGAGCAGTACTTC. The encoded protein is CASSHLDSYEQYF.

The CDR3 reads CASSLGNRGNEQYF. CDR3 coding DNA: TGTGCCAGCAGTTTAGGTAACAGGGGGAACGAGCAGTACTTC. The gene calls are TRBV12-3 or TRBV12-4 and TRBJ2-7, with 8 bases aligning to TRBD1. The ends lost 1 base at V and 5 bases at J; junction bases unmatched: 4. This CDR3 has 14 residues.

This chain uses TRBV19 with TRBJ1-1, with D unclear. Trimming took 5 bases from V and 1 from J, leaving 11 bases between them. The length of the CDR3 is 14 residues. CDR1 LNHDA and CDR2 SQIVND come from the germline V gene (reference sequence). CDR3 in amino acids: CASSPRQENTEAFF. For the CDR3, the DNA is TGTGCCAGTAGTCCCCGGCAGGAGAACACTGAAGCTTTCTTT.

This chain joins TRBV7-2 and TRBJ1-5; 7 bases match TRBD1. V dropped 5 bases and J dropped 4; count of bases not matched to a gene: 8. The CDR3 contains 15 residues. Looked up from germline, CDR1 is SGHTA and CDR2 is FQGNSA. The CDR3 reads CASSRLGQNNQPQHF. The CDR3 nucleotides are TGTGCCAGCAGCCGCCTGGGACAGAATAATCAGCCCCAGCATTTT.

The rearrangement joins TRBV20-1 to TRBJ2-3; 9 positions agree with TRBD2. Germline values: CDR1 DFQATT, CDR2 SNEGSKA (reference sequence). V shed 0 bases and J 2 bases; nucleotides not matched to a gene: 9. The CDR3 sequence is 17 residues long. The CDR3 region has the DNA TGCAGTGCTAGAGATTCTGATAGCGGGGGCCCCACAGATACGCAGTATTTT. This encodes CSARDSDSGGPTDTQYF.

This clonotype has a single count. The J gene is TRBJ1-3, the V gene TRBV3-1; no definite D call. This CDR3 has 16 residues. Trimming took off 4 bases at V and 5 bases at J, with 18 bases between the two ends. In germline, CDR1 is LGHDT, CDR2 YNNKEL (reference sequence). CDR3 DNA sequence: TGTGCCAGCAGCCTAACCCGGACGGTGGGGAGAAACACCATATATTTT. Protein product: CASSLTRTVGRNTIYF.

The chain carries TRBV5-4 and TRBJ2-1; 12 bases align to TRBD2. The V and J ends lost 4 bases and 9 bases, in that order; junction bases with no gene match: 11. The CDR3 has 16 amino acids. CDR1 is SGHNT, CDR2 YYREEE, per germline (reference sequence). CDR3 bases: TGTGCCAGCAGCAGGGAGCCACTAGCGGGGGGCCTTGAGCAGTTCTTC. Encoded protein: CASSREPLAGGLEQFF. Full variable domain (rest looked up from reference TRBV5-4 and TRBJ2-1): ETGVTQSPTHLIKTRGQQVTLRCSSQSGHNTVSWYQQALGQGPQFIFQYYREEENGRGNFPPRFSGLQFPNYSSELNVNALELDDSALYLCASSREPLAGGLEQFFGPGTRLTVL.

V usage is TRBV29-1 and J usage is TRBJ2-2, with 7 positions matching TRBD1. Trimming took 5 bases from V and 1 from J; bases not matched to a gene: 4. The V gene's germline CDR1 is SQVTM and CDR2 ANQGSEA. CDR3 length: 14 amino acids. CDR3 nucleotide sequence: TGCAGCGTTTCACAGGGGCGGAACACCGGGGAGCTGTTTTTT. Protein: CSVSQGRNTGELFF.

The chain has TRBV15 and TRBJ2-2, with TRBD2 matching over 13 bases. Germline values: CDR1 LNHNV, CDR2 YYDKDF (reference sequence). V lost 1 base and J lost 4; bases outside the gene matches: 0. This CDR3 has 16 residues. CDR3 nucleotide sequence: TGTGCCACCAGCAGAGGGACTAGCGGGAGCACCGGGGAGCTGTTTTTT. Translating gives CATSRGTSGSTGELFF. The full variable domain, with the rest looked up from reference TRBV15 and TRBJ2-2, is DAMVIQNPRYQVTQFGKPVTLSCSQTLNHNVMYWYQQKSSQAPKLLFHYYDKDFNNEADTPDNFQSRRPNTSFCFLDIRSPGLGDTAMYLCATSRGTSGSTGELFFGEGSRLTVL.

The V call is TRBV5-1, the J call TRBJ2-7; 7 bases are shared with TRBD1. Germline CDR1 is SGHRS and CDR2 is YFSETQ. There are 14 residues in the CDR3. J gave up 3 bases and V 4 bases, and 7 bases lay outside the gene matches. The CDR3 DNA is TGCGCCAGCAGCCTAGGGACAGCTATCTACGAGCAGTACTTC. Translated: CASSLGTAIYEQYF.

V usage is TRBV5-1 and J usage is TRBJ2-3; a weak D match, TRBD2 (6 bases). CDR1 is SGHRS, CDR2 YFSETQ, per germline. The ends were cut back, 4 bases at V and 0 bases at J, with 9 bases in the middle. The CDR3 spans 14 residues. CDR3 in amino acids: CASSPGESTDTQYF. The CDR3 region has the DNA TGCGCCAGCAGCCCGGGGGAGAGCACAGATACGCAGTATTTT.

This clonotype was seen just once. V gene TRBV7-2 combines with J gene TRBJ2-1; D is unresolved. The V end lost 3 bases, the J end lost 12 bases, and 9 bases lay between the germline ends. CDR1 and CDR2 from the germline V gene are SGHTA and FQGNSA. The CDR3 runs to 11 residues. CDR3 DNA sequence: TGTGCCAGCAGCTTCGACCTAGGGCAGTTCTTC. Amino acid sequence: CASSFDLGQFF.

The rearrangement joins TRBV6-6 to TRBJ2-1, with 7 bases lining up with TRBD1. V was clipped by 6 bases and J by 0 bases; unmatched bases: 8. CDR1 and CDR2 (germline): MNHNY, SVGAGI (reference sequence). The CDR3 length is 16 residues. CDR3 bases: TGTGCCAGCAGGAAGACCAGGGGGAGCTCCTACAATGAGCAGTTCTTC. It encodes CASRKTRGSSYNEQFF.

The rearrangement links TRBV3-1 to TRBJ2-2; no clear D. Germline V gives CDR1 LGHDT, CDR2 YNNKEL (reference sequence). The V end was cut by 1 base, the J end by 4 bases, with 7 bases between. The CDR3 runs to 14 residues. The CDR3 reads CASSQASGTGELFF. The CDR3 DNA follows: TGTGCCAGCAGCCAAGCGAGTGGCACCGGGGAGCTGTTTTTT.

The chain is built from TRBV29-1 and TRBJ2-1; 8 nucleotides line up with TRBD1. Germline assignment: CDR1 SQVTM and CDR2 ANQGSEA. The CDR3 contains 15 residues. Germline trimming cut 6 bases from V and 7 bases from J; bases unmatched to any gene: 14. The CDR3 is CSVDDTGTGPNEQFF. The DNA for the CDR3 is TGCAGCGTGGATGATACCGGGACAGGCCCAAATGAGCAGTTCTTC.

This sequence joins TRBV20-1 and TRBJ1-4; 10 bases agree with TRBD1. The J segment lost 2 bases and the V segment lost 1 base, leaving 10 bases of the junction unmatched. The CDR3 has 18 residues. Per germline, CDR1 DFQATT and CDR2 SNEGSKA (reference sequence). In DNA, the CDR3 is TGCAGTGCTAGAGTTCCAGGGACAGGGGACATGACTAATGAAAAACTGTTTTTT. This sequence encodes CSARVPGTGDMTNEKLFF.

The chain recombines TRBV6-2 or TRBV6-3 with TRBJ2-1, with 12 positions matching TRBD2. The CDR3 consists of 12 residues. V lost 3 bases, J lost 15 bases, and 3 bases stayed unmatched. In germline, CDR1 is MNHEY, CDR2 SVGEGT. CDR3 amino acids: CASSYLAGGAFF. The DNA for the CDR3 is TGTGCCAGCAGTTATCTAGCGGGAGGGGCGTTCTTC.

This chain links TRBV9 with TRBJ2-1, with 7 bases fitting TRBD1. V shed 0 bases, J shed 3 bases, and the junction held 3 bases outside the gene matches. In germline, CDR1 is SGDLS, CDR2 YYNGEE. The CDR3 covers 15 residues. The CDR3 is CASSVGGTDYNEQFF. The CDR3 DNA reads as TGTGCCAGCAGCGTAGGAGGGACAGACTACAATGAGCAGTTCTTC.

V and J are TRBV2 and TRBJ2-4; D remains ambiguous. Trimming stripped 5 bases from V and 6 bases from J, with 11 bases between. CDR1 and CDR2 from the germline V gene are SNHLY and FYNNEI. This CDR3 region has 13 residues. CDR3 loop: CASSTGPTNIQYF. The CDR3 nucleotides read TGTGCCAGCAGTACCGGGCCCACAAACATTCAGTACTTC.

The chain recombines TRBV2 with TRBJ2-5; the D is unclear. With 11 bases removed from V and 2 bases from J, the gap between germline ends came to 12 bases. The CDR3 contains 12 residues. Per germline, CDR1 SNHLY and CDR2 FYNNEI. Here the CDR3 DNA reads TGTGCCGGCTCCGGGCTTCAAGAGACCCAGTACTTC. This encodes CAGSGLQETQYF.

The chain couples TRBV6-2 or TRBV6-3 to TRBJ2-7; D not certain. Per germline, CDR1 MNHEY and CDR2 SVGEGT. This CDR3 comprises 14 residues. Between the trimmed V and J ends, which lost 0 bases and 6 bases, there was a span of 12 bases. This CDR3 reads CASSYSSRQAEQYF. The DNA of the CDR3 is TGTGCCAGCAGTTACTCGTCGCGTCAGGCCGAGCAGTACTTC.

The V and J genes are TRBV9 and TRBJ2-3, with TRBD2 as a possible D gene (6 bases). Germline values: CDR1 SGDLS, CDR2 YYNGEE. The CDR3 has 15 amino acids. V was shortened by 0 bases and J by 1 base, with 9 bases between the two germline ends. In nucleotides, the CDR3 is TGTGCCAGCAGCGTAGGGCGGAGGGGCACAGATACGCAGTATTTT. It specifies CASSVGRRGTDTQYF.

The chain links TRBV2 to TRBJ1-5, with TRBD1 matching over 11 bases. Germline V gene data show CDR1 as SNHLY and CDR2 as FYNNEI. Trimming at V came to 6 bases and at J to 6 bases, leaving 7 bases not matched to a gene. The CDR3 runs 15 residues. The CDR3 DNA reads as TGTGCCAGCAGACCCGGACAGGGGGCGGGTCAGCCCCAGCATTTT. This gives the protein CASRPGQGAGQPQHF.

The rearrangement joins TRBV28 to TRBJ2-7, with unresolved D. Germline values: CDR1 MDHEN, CDR2 SYDVKM. The CDR3 runs to 14 residues. V lost 6 bases, J lost 2 bases, and 14 bases lay in between. CDR3 sequence (DNA): TGTGCCAGCAGCCCGGACGGACCAGCCTACGAGCAGTACTTC. It is translated as CASSPDGPAYEQYF.

J is TRBJ2-5 and V is TRBV15, with D perhaps matching TRBD1 or TRBD2 (5 bases each). The V gene's germline CDR1 is LNHNV and CDR2 YYDKDF (reference sequence). CDR3 length: 15 amino acids. V lost 3 bases, J lost 2 bases, and 13 bases lay in between. The CDR3, as DNA: TGTGCCACCAGCAGGGCCGGGACCAAACAAGAGACCCAGTACTTC. Its protein product is CATSRAGTKQETQYF.